The 21 T cell receptor beta chains listed next were all sequenced from one sample in a study of blood T cell repertoires in COVID-19. Sequencing was performed with immunoSEQ multiplex PCR; in TCRdb, only in-frame clones are kept and a portion is missing. The repertoire holds 340,000 or so clones, with roughly 85% as singletons. The sequenced material came from PBMCs or T cells enriched from blood (not recorded which). Source of these receptors: a woman aged 40 to 50 with acute COVID-19.

The CDR3 bases are TGTGCCAGCAGTTTTATGGGCGATAGCAATCAGCCCCAGCATTTT. Encoded protein: CASSFMGDSNQPQHF. This chain uses TRBV28 with TRBJ1-5; D is undetermined. In germline, CDR1 is MDHEN, CDR2 SYDVKM. V lost 3 bases to trimming and J lost 0 bases, with 9 bases between them. This CDR3 has 15 amino acids.

The chain recombines TRBV5-1 with TRBJ2-7, with 7 bases lining up with TRBD1. This CDR3 comprises 14 residues. V lost 4 bases and J lost 2; bases outside the gene matches: 6. The germline V gene encodes CDR1 SGHRS and CDR2 YFSETQ. In nucleotides, the CDR3 is TGCGCCAGCAGCCCGGGACAGCCAGCCTACGAGCAGTACTTC. Residues: CASSPGQPAYEQYF.

The chain couples TRBV3-1 (or the pseudogene TRBV3-2) to TRBJ1-2, with D uncertain. The V gene's germline CDR1 is LGHDT and CDR2 YNNKEL (reference sequence). Trimming cost V 2 bases and J 10 bases, with 14 bases left between them. The CDR3 has 13 amino acids. CDR3 nucleotides: TGTGCCAGCAGCCAATACAACGGAGCATTCTACACCTTC. It is translated as CASSQYNGAFYTF.

V gene TRBV19 combines with J gene TRBJ1-2, with TRBD1 as a possible D gene (5 bases). Per germline, CDR1 LNHDA and CDR2 SQIVND (reference sequence). Trimming shortened V by 7 bases and J by 3 bases, and 18 bases separated the two germline ends. The length of the CDR3 is 15 residues. CDR3 in amino acids: CASTLGQGSYYGYTF. Written as DNA, the CDR3 is TGTGCCAGTACCCTGGGGCAGGGCTCCTACTATGGCTACACCTTC.

The chain uses TRBV19 and TRBJ2-1; maybe TRBD2 (7 bases). The CDR3 spans 17 residues. Between the trimmed V and J ends, which lost 4 bases and 7 bases, there was a span of 23 bases. CDR1 and CDR2 (germline): LNHDA, SQIVND (reference sequence). The CDR3 sequence: CASSTLLGGGRRNEQFF. The DNA for the CDR3 is TGTGCCAGTAGTACACTCCTTGGCGGGGGCCGGCGGAATGAGCAGTTCTTC.

The V and J genes are TRBV2 and TRBJ1-4; TRBD1 agrees at 7 bases. CDR3 length: 12 amino acids. Per the germline V gene, CDR1 is SNHLY and CDR2 is FYNNEI. With 8 bases clipped from V and 11 bases from J, the junction kept 8 bases outside the gene matches. CDR3 in DNA: TGTGCCAGCCAAGGGGACAGTTGGAAACTGTTTTTT. It codes for CASQGDSWKLFF.

The chain uses TRBV5-4 and TRBJ1-2; D is undetermined. The CDR3 is made up of 16 amino acids. With 4 bases removed from V and 5 bases from J, the gap between germline ends came to 21 bases. The V gene's germline CDR1 is SGHNT and CDR2 YYREEE (reference sequence). The DNA for the CDR3 is TGTGCCAGCAGCGACCGGGAGAAACCTACGGAGTATGGCTACACCTTC. Amino acids: CASSDREKPTEYGYTF.

A single count supports this clone. This chain joins TRBV4-3 and TRBJ1-6; possible D gene TRBD1, 6 bases. The CDR3 runs 11 residues. Germline values: CDR1 LGHNA, CDR2 YSLEER. V was pared by 10 bases and J by 8 bases, with 9 bases between. The CDR3 loop is CATRGYSPLHF. CDR3 nucleotide sequence: TGCGCCACTAGGGGGTATTCACCCCTCCACTTT.

The genes are TRBV6-5 and TRBJ2-2; D is perhaps TRBD2 (6 bases). This CDR3 has 15 amino acids. V shed 7 bases and J shed 7 bases, with 19 bases lying between them. CDR1 is MNHEY, CDR2 SVGAGI, per germline. Written as DNA, the CDR3 is TGTGCCAGCAAACCCCTGGGCCTTAGCGGCGGGGAGCTGTTTTTT. Translation gives CASKPLGLSGGELFF.

The chain employs TRBV7-9 and TRBJ1-3, with D possibly matching TRBD1 (6 bases). V was pared by 5 bases and J by 0 bases, with 11 bases between. This CDR3 contains 15 residues. CDR1 is SEHNR, CDR2 FQNEAQ, per germline (reference sequence). The CDR3 sequence is CASSKTGLSGNTIYF. CDR3 nucleotide sequence: TGTGCCAGCAGCAAGACAGGCCTCTCTGGAAACACCATATATTTT.

The chain couples TRBV9 to TRBJ2-3; 7 bases are a match to TRBD1. This CDR3 spans 15 amino acids. Losses at the gene ends were 4 bases for V and 1 base for J; bases not matched to a gene: 6. CDR1 is SGDLS and CDR2 is YYNGEE in the germline V gene. The CDR3 loop reads CASSQWDSRTDTQYF. The CDR3 nucleotides read TGTGCCAGCAGCCAATGGGACAGCCGCACAGATACGCAGTATTTT.

The chain links TRBV19 to TRBJ2-1, with 14 bases fitting TRBD2. CDR3 size: 13 residues. V trimming: 3 bases; J trimming: 16 bases; junction bases outside the gene matches: 5. Germline V gene sequence: CDR1 LNHDA, CDR2 SQIVND (reference sequence). The CDR3 loop is CASSIGTSGSRFF. Here the CDR3 DNA reads TGTGCCAGTAGTATCGGGACTAGCGGGAGCAGATTCTTC.

This clone was seen only once. V usage is TRBV25-1 and J usage is TRBJ1-2, with D possibly TRBD1 on 5 matching bases. Trimming stripped 4 bases from V and 6 bases from J, with 18 bases between. Germline assignment: CDR1 MGHDK and CDR2 SYGVNS. The CDR3 sequence is 15 residues long. The CDR3 nucleotides are TGTGCCAGCAGTGGTACGCGGGGGACGTTTAATGGCTACACCTTC. Translating gives CASSGTRGTFNGYTF.

This sequence joins TRBV11-2 and TRBJ2-2; D perhaps matches TRBD2 (6 bases). The CDR3 consists of 15 residues. Germline V gives CDR1 SGHAT, CDR2 FQNNGV. V lost 7 bases, J lost 8 bases, and 20 bases lay in between. CDR3 DNA sequence: TGTGCCAGCAACGGCATCGGGCTAGCGTCTGGGGAGCTGTTTTTT. Encoded protein: CASNGIGLASGELFF.

The chain links TRBV10-3 to TRBJ2-1, with D maybe TRBD1 (6 bases). Per the germline V gene, CDR1 is ENHRY and CDR2 is SYGVKD. The CDR3 spans 14 residues. The germline V and J ends were trimmed by 10 bases and 0 bases, with 13 bases remaining between them. In DNA, the CDR3 is TGTGCCACTACAACAGGGAGCTCCTACAATGAGCAGTTCTTC. This gives the protein CATTTGSSYNEQFF.

The gene calls are TRBV7-2 and TRBJ1-1; possible D gene TRBD1, 6 bases. The V end was cut by 4 bases, the J end by 0 bases, with 12 bases between. The V gene's germline CDR1 is SGHTA and CDR2 FQGNSA. The CDR3 covers 15 residues. CDR3 amino acids: CASSSQGPVNTEAFF. CDR3 in DNA: TGTGCCAGCAGCTCCCAGGGGCCGGTGAACACTGAAGCTTTCTTT.

V is TRBV24-1 and J is TRBJ2-1; 12 nucleotides agree with TRBD1. Germline V lookup: CDR1 KGHDR, CDR2 SFDVKD. The CDR3 covers 14 residues. After removal of 9 bases from V and 6 bases from J, the junction contained 5 bases not matched to a gene. The CDR3 DNA is TGTGCCACCGAACCGGGACAGGGGGCCAATGAGCAGTTCTTC. It translates to CATEPGQGANEQFF.

The chain uses TRBV19 and TRBJ1-4, with TRBD1 matching 7 bases. Germline-derived CDR1 and CDR2 are LNHDA and SQIVND (reference sequence). V was pared by 6 bases and J by 0 bases, with 10 bases of the junction left unmatched. This CDR3 comprises 17 residues. In nucleotides, the CDR3 is TGTGCCAGTAGCGAACAGGGGATGGCGGCAACTAATGAAAAACTGTTTTTT. This gives the protein CASSEQGMAATNEKLFF.

This clone was counted a single time. V is TRBV4-3 and J is TRBJ2-1, with TRBD1 as a possible D gene (6 bases). The CDR3 is 14 amino acids. V lost 4 bases and J 12 bases, leaving 19 bases between the germline ends. CDR1 and CDR2 (germline): LGHNA, YSLEER. CDR3 nucleotides: TGCGCCAGCAGCCGAAGTGTTCAGGGGAGCCCGCAGTTCTTC. This translates into CASSRSVQGSPQFF.

CDR3 in amino acids: CATAGVYEQYF. The CDR3 DNA reads as TGTGCCACCGCAGGGGTCTACGAGCAGTACTTC. The chain uses TRBV28 and TRBJ2-7, with D possibly being TRBD1 (6 bases). The V gene lost 10 bases and the J gene lost 3 bases, with 10 bases spanning the gap. Germline values: CDR1 MDHEN, CDR2 SYDVKM. This CDR3 contains 11 residues.

The chain links TRBV18 to TRBJ1-1; tentative D call: TRBD1 (6 bases). CDR3 length: 15 amino acids. Germline V CDR1 and CDR2: KGHSH, LQKENI. V was trimmed by 3 bases and J by 0 bases, leaving 11 bases between them. The CDR3 nucleotides read TGTGCCAGCTCACCGGGAGGGGGGTTGAACACTGAAGCTTTCTTT. The encoded protein is CASSPGGGLNTEAFF.